The source of this T cell receptor (beta chain) is a study of siplizumab effects on memory and regulatory T cells. Findings and limits, study-wide: Proliferating Tregs from siplizumab cultures lacked functional confirmation of suppression. The naive T cell population seemed more diverse than memory cells and seemed a major contributor to the alloresponse.

The CDR3 totals 13 residues. Germline V CDR1 and CDR2: GTSNPN, SVGIG (reference sequence). The V and J ends lost 3 bases and 4 bases, in that order; junction bases with no gene match: 6. For this clone: As yet, its antigen is unknown.

TCRdb's copy holds only in-frame clones and misses some; the assay was immunoSEQ multiplex PCR. The sample consists of just over 60,000 clones, approximately 79% of them appearing once. The source material was memory CD4+ T cells sorted from blood. The TCR originated in a human donor in good health. This chain links TRBV30 with TRBJ2-7; 7 positions agree with TRBD2. In DNA, the CDR3 is TGTGCCTGGAGCCGGATAGCGGGTTACGAGCAGTACTTC. Amino acid sequence: CAWSRIAGYEQYF.